Following are 14 T cell receptor beta chains from one sample sequenced in a study of blood T cell repertoires in COVID-19. This table comes from immunoSEQ multiplex PCR, and its TCRdb copy is limited to in-frame clones, with some not included. The sample contains 110,000 or so clones, roughly 80% of which appear only once. The sample comprised peripheral blood. These receptors all come from a woman in her thirties or forties with acute or convalescent COVID-19.

Turning to this clone: Other DNA sequences in this sample translate to the same CDR3. The chain links TRBV30 to TRBJ1-2; D is unresolved. The CDR3 consists of 13 residues. V was trimmed by 0 bases and J by 4 bases, leaving 9 bases between them. Germline loops: CDR1 GTSNPN, CDR2 SVGIG (reference sequence). CDR3 nucleotide sequence: TGTGCCTGGAGTGTTAACGGTCTCTATGGCTACACCTTC. It specifies CAWSVNGLYGYTF.

The V gene is TRBV6-4, the J gene TRBJ1-2; weak D call: TRBD1 (5 bases). The CDR3 length is 18 residues. Germline-derived CDR1 and CDR2 are MRHNA and SNTAGT. The V gene lost 0 bases and the J gene lost 2 bases, with 19 bases spanning the gap. CDR3 residues: CASSDSSGKREGNYGYTF. DNA for the CDR3: TGTGCCAGCAGTGACTCGAGCGGGAAAAGGGAGGGGAACTATGGCTACACCTTC.

The chain uses TRBV25-1 and TRBJ1-2; D possibly corresponds to TRBD1 (6 bases). The CDR3 contains 12 residues. Germline V gives CDR1 MGHDK, CDR2 SYGVNS. Deletions cut 2 bases from V and 5 bases from J, with 6 bases between. As DNA, the CDR3 is TGTGCCAGCAGTGAAGGACAGTATGGCTACACCTTC. Amino acids: CASSEGQYGYTF.

CDR3 DNA: TGTGCCAGCAGCCCTTCAGTCCGGGATGGCTACACCTTC. It codes for CASSPSVRDGYTF. The V and J genes are TRBV5-5 and TRBJ1-2, with D unclear. V was clipped by 4 bases and J by 6 bases, with 13 bases between them. The CDR3 length is 13 residues. Germline assignment: CDR1 SGHKS and CDR2 YYEKEE (reference sequence).

This chain connects TRBV19 to TRBJ2-7; D remains ambiguous. The CDR3 length is 14 residues. Trimming removed 3 bases from V and 0 bases from J, with 9 bases in between. Germline V gives CDR1 LNHDA, CDR2 SQIVND (reference sequence). The CDR3 loop reads CASSILASSYEQYF. In DNA form, the CDR3 reads TGTGCCAGTAGTATCTTGGCTAGCTCCTACGAGCAGTACTTC.

Of note for this clone: Sequence at one end of the junction differs from germline and may be a read error. The chain uses TRBV29-1 and TRBJ2-3, with TRBD2 matching 8 bases. Looked up from germline, CDR1 is SQVTM and CDR2 is ANQGSEA. The CDR3 is made up of 16 amino acids. CDR3 sequence reads: CSAEDPGRGGTDTQYF. CDR3 in DNA: TGCAGCGCTGAAGACCCGGGGCGGGGGGGCACAGATACGCAGTATTTT.

CDR3 in amino acids: CASSFPRDRGHQPQHF. In nucleotides, the CDR3 is TGTGCCAGCAGTTTTCCTCGGGACAGGGGGCATCAGCCCCAGCATTTT. The rearrangement joins TRBV28 to TRBJ1-5, with 12 positions matching TRBD1. Germline V gene data show CDR1 as MDHEN and CDR2 as SYDVKM. After removal of 3 bases from V and 5 bases from J, the junction contained 5 bases not matched to a gene. The CDR3 totals 16 residues.

The chain recombines TRBV18 with TRBJ1-3; D may be TRBD1 (5 bases). The length of the CDR3 is 16 residues. Trimming took off 0 bases at V and 2 bases at J, with 11 bases between the two ends. CDR1 is KGHSH, CDR2 LQKENI, per germline. CDR3 protein: CASSPPTELAGNTIYF. The CDR3 DNA sequence: TGTGCCAGCTCACCACCGACAGAGTTGGCTGGAAACACCATATATTTT. Full variable domain (rest looked up from reference TRBV18 and TRBJ1-3): NAGVMQNPRHLVRRRGQEARLRCSPMKGHSHVYWYRQLPEEGLKFMVYLQKENIIDESGMPKERFSAEFPKEGPSILRIQQVVRGDSAAYFCASSPPTELAGNTIYFGEGSWLTVV.

V and J are TRBV11-3 and TRBJ1-1; no reliable D call. Germline lookup yields CDR1 SGHNT and CDR2 YENEEA. Trimming cost V 1 base and J 5 bases, with 8 bases left between them. The CDR3 loop spans 13 amino acids. The CDR3 DNA reads TGTGCCAGCAGCTTAGGAGTGGTAACTGAAGCTTTCTTT. This translates into CASSLGVVTEAFF.

The DNA of the CDR3 is TGTGCCAGCAGCTTACTTTACGGGTCTGGGTCACCCCTCCACTTT. Its translation: CASSLLYGSGSPLHF. The chain employs TRBV7-2 and TRBJ1-6, with D hard to call. Germline V gene lookup returns CDR1 SGHTA and CDR2 FQGNSA. Trimming removed 2 bases from V and 10 bases from J, with 15 bases in between. There are 15 residues in the CDR3. The full variable domain, completed using reference TRBV7-2 and TRBJ1-6, is GAGVSQSPSNKVTEKGKDVELRCDPISGHTALYWYRQSLGQGLEFLIYFQGNSAPDKSGLPSDRFSAERTGGSVSTLTIQRTQQEDSAVYLCASSLLYGSGSPLHFGNGTRLTVT.

V and J are TRBV6-5 and TRBJ2-7; D unclear. CDR1 and CDR2 (germline): MNHEY, SVGAGI. The CDR3 has 15 residues. Trimming pared 0 bases from V and 2 bases from J, leaving 11 bases between. CDR3: CASSYSGLSTYEQYF. In nucleotides, the CDR3 is TGTGCCAGCAGTTACTCTGGCCTCTCGACCTACGAGCAGTACTTC.

This clone has just a few counts. This chain links TRBV6-5 with TRBJ1-2; no reliable D call. This CDR3 is built from 12 residues. The germline CDR1 and CDR2 sequences are MNHEY and SVGAGI. The CDR3 reads CSASLINYGYTF. The CDR3 coding sequence is TGTTCAGCTAGCTTGATTAACTATGGCTACACCTTC.

The table lists this clone with a count of one. The chain joins TRBV11-2 to TRBJ2-4; 10 bases align to TRBD1. The germline V gene has CDR1 SGHAT and CDR2 FQNNGV. The CDR3 extends over 17 amino acids. Unmatched junction bases numbered 14, after V lost 5 bases and J lost 7 bases. In DNA form, the CDR3 reads TGTGCCAGCAGCCCAAGCTGGGGGAGGGGACAGGGGAACATTCAGTACTTC. Encoded protein: CASSPSWGRGQGNIQYF.

The rearrangement links TRBV19 to TRBJ1-5; 10 positions agree with TRBD1. Germline CDR1 LNHDA, CDR2 SQIVND (reference sequence). The CDR3 has 19 residues. V trimming: 7 bases; J trimming: 0 bases; junction bases outside the gene matches: 15. DNA of the CDR3: TGTGCCAGTATGCGTTTTGGGGGACAGGGGAGGTATAGCAATCAGCCCCAGCATTTT. It specifies CASMRFGGQGRYSNQPQHF.